A selection of T cell receptor beta chains follows, all from one sample in a study of CD8+ T cells in alopecia areata. Assay: immunoSEQ multiplex PCR; the TCRdb copy retains only in-frame clones and omits some. The sample has roughly 200,000 clones, around 43% seen once. The material sequenced was CD4+ T cells sorted from blood, taken around week 37, from a patient treated with tofacitinib. All receptors come from a human donor with alopecia areata. Both conserved end residues are part of each CDR3. The D gene is left open where the match is weak. Clone size, where shown, is once, few, many, or a class for clones that have expanded.

>TRBD2|.|TRBJ2-5|TRBV27
TGTGCCAGCAGCCGGGAGGCCCGAGAGACCCAGTACTTC
CASSREARETQYF
>.|.|TRBJ2-5|TRBV20-1
TGCAGCTTAGTAGAGGAGACCCAGTACTTC
CSLVEETQYF
>TRBD1|once|TRBJ2-1|TRBV28
TGTGCCAGCAGCCCCCAATACAGGGGGAGCGATGAGCAGTTCTTC
CASSPQYRGSDEQFF
>.|.|TRBJ2-7|TRBV10-3
TGTGCCATCAGTTTCGGGGCTCCCTCCTACGAGCAGTACTTC
CAISFGAPSYEQYF
>TRBD1|.|TRBJ2-1|TRBV4-1
TGCGCCAGCAGCCTAGTCTGGGACAGCAACTACAATGAGCAGTTCTTC
CASSLVWDSNYNEQFF
>.|once|TRBJ2-4|TRBV29-1
TGCAGCGTTGGGTTGCCCTTGACTTACATTCAGTACTTC
CSVGLPLTYIQYF
>.|few|TRBJ2-1|TRBV4-1
TGCGCCAGCAGCCTGGAGGGAGTGGACAATGAGCAGTTCTTC
CASSLEGVDNEQFF
>.|.|TRBJ2-7|TRBV6-5
TGTGCCAGCAGGACCCCAAGCTCCTACGAGCAGTACTTC
CASRTPSSYEQYF
>.|few|TRBJ2-1|TRBV7-9
TGTGCCAGCAGCAGCCTTCGGGAGCAGTTCTTC
CASSSLREQFF
>.|few|TRBJ2-3|TRBV29-1
TGCAGCGTTGTAGGCCGGCGCACAGATACGCAGTATTTT
CSVVGRRTDTQYF
>TRBD2|few|TRBJ2-7|TRBV7-2
TGTGCCAGCAGCCATAGCGGGGGTGATCGCTACGAGCAGTACTTC
CASSHSGGDRYEQYF
>.|.|TRBJ1-2|TRBV9
TGTGCCAGCAGCCTGTCAAACTATGGCTACACCTTC
CASSLSNYGYTF
>.|.|TRBJ2-1|TRBV13
TGTGCCAGCGCCAAGAGGGGTGGGCAGTTCTTC
CASAKRGGQFF
>TRBD1|few|TRBJ2-1|TRBV6-5
TGTGCCAGCAGGACAGGGGAACGTACCTACAATGAGCAGTTCTTC
CASRTGERTYNEQFF
>.|.|TRBJ2-5|TRBV7-2
TGTGCCAGCAGCTTAGAGGCGGCCCGGCGGGGAGAGACCCAGTACTTC
CASSLEAARRGETQYF
>.|.|TRBJ2-2|TRBV18
TGTGCCAGCTCACCAGTCTTGCCCAGGTCAAACACCGGGGAGCTGTTTTTT
CASSPVLPRSNTGELFF
>.|few|TRBJ2-1|TRBV6-1
TGTGCCAGCAGTGAATTTTACGGGAAATTCCCTGAGCAGTTCTTC
CASSEFYGKFPEQFF
>.|.|TRBJ2-5|TRBV5-1
TGCGCCAGCAGCACGACAGCCCAAGAGACCCAGTACTTC
CASSTTAQETQYF
>TRBD1|.|TRBJ2-7|TRBV30
TGTGCCTGGAGTCCCCGAGGACAGGGGTACGAGCAGTACTTC
CAWSPRGQGYEQYF
>.|few|TRBJ2-5|TRBV7-9
TGTGCCAGCAGCTTAGGGGAGGAGACCCAGTACTTC
CASSLGEETQYF
>.|few|TRBJ1-4|TRBV29-1
TGCAGCGTCGCTCCACAGGCGGCTAATGAAAAACTGTTTTTT
CSVAPQAANEKLFF
>TRBD1|few|TRBJ1-1|TRBV16
TGTGCCAGCAGCCGAAGGGACAGATTGAACACTGAAGCTTTCTTT
CASSRRDRLNTEAFF
>TRBD1|.|TRBJ2-5|TRBV4-1
TGCGCCAGCAGCCCGGGACAGCAAGAGACCCAGTACTTC
CASSPGQQETQYF
>.|.|TRBJ2-1|TRBV7-6
TGTGCCAGCAGCATATTACAGGTTAGGGGTCTTGAGCAGTTCTTC
CASSILQVRGLEQFF
>.|.|TRBJ2-5|TRBV18
TGTGCCAGCTCACCACTCAGGGAGACCCAGTACTTC
CASSPLRETQYF
>TRBD2|.|TRBJ2-7|TRBV25-1
TGTGCCAGCGGGGTAGCGGGGGCCTACGAGCAGTACTTC
CASGVAGAYEQYF
>TRBD1|.|TRBJ1-2|TRBV4-1
TGCGCCAGCAGCCATCTCCGGGACAGGGTTCTTTACACCTTC
CASSHLRDRVLYTF
>TRBD2|.|TRBJ2-7|TRBV9
TGTGCCAGCAGCGGACGGACTAGCGGGAAGGACGAGCAGTACTTC
CASSGRTSGKDEQYF
>TRBD2|few|TRBJ2-5|TRBV28
TGTGCCAGCAGCCGCTTCGGTAGCGGGAGTGAGACCCAGTACTTC
CASSRFGSGSETQYF
>TRBD1|few|TRBJ2-5|TRBV30
TGTGCCTGGAGGACAGGGAGAGAGACCCAGTACTTC
CAWRTGRETQYF
>.|few|TRBJ2-7|TRBV10-3
TGTGCCATCAGTGAGCCCCGGACAGCGAGCTCCTACGAGCAGTACTTC
CAISEPRTASSYEQYF
>.|.|TRBJ1-5|TRBV9
TGTGCCAGCAGCGCAGGGGTCGGCAATCAGCCCCAGCATTTT
CASSAGVGNQPQHF